These 5 T cell receptor beta chains were sequenced from one sample in a study of cytomegalovirus exposure and HLA in healthy donors. Vbeta (60) and Jbeta (13) primers were used in the PCR. The assay was immunoSEQ multiplex PCR, and TCRdb's table has in-frame clones only and misses some. The table includes roughly 170,000 clones, roughly four fifths detected once. The sample taken for sequencing was PBMCs. Receptor source: a woman between 25 and 40 years old in good health and CMV-seronegative.

The V call is TRBV5-1, the J call TRBJ1-1, with 9 bases matching TRBD1. Germline V lookup: CDR1 SGHRS, CDR2 YFSETQ. CDR3 length: 16 amino acids. The V segment lost 0 bases and the J segment 2 bases; nucleotides outside the gene matches: 5. CDR3 region: CASSLVAGQGNTEAFF. CDR3 DNA: TGCGCCAGCAGCTTGGTCGCGGGACAGGGTAACACTGAAGCTTTCTTT.

This clone was counted a few times. The V call is TRBV28, the J call TRBJ2-5, with 9 bases that match TRBD1. V shed 7 bases, J shed 5 bases, and the junction held 11 bases outside the gene matches. The CDR3 loop spans 15 amino acids. Germline assignment: CDR1 MDHEN and CDR2 SYDVKM. As DNA, the CDR3 is TGTGCCAGCAACAACGGACAGGGGATATTGGAGACCCAGTACTTC. It codes for CASNNGQGILETQYF. Full variable domain (remainder filled in from reference TRBV28 and TRBJ2-5): DVKVTQSSRYLVKRTGEKVFLECVQDMDHENMFWYRQDPGLGLRLIYFSYDVKMKEKGDIPEGYSVSREKKERFSLILESASTNQTSMYLCASNNGQGILETQYFGPGTRLLVL.

There are a few counts of this clone. The chain has TRBV4-3 and TRBJ1-2; perhaps TRBD1 as D (5 bases). The CDR3 is 14 residues long. Germline assignment: CDR1 LGHNA and CDR2 YSLEER. Trimming removed 1 base at V and 8 bases at J, with 14 bases between. The DNA of the CDR3 is TGCGCCAGCAGCCAAGTGCGGGGGATTGGCGGCTACACCTTC. This gives the protein CASSQVRGIGGYTF.

The chain couples TRBV2 to TRBJ2-7; TRBD1 matches at 7 bases. Losses at the gene ends were 4 bases for V and 3 bases for J; bases not matched to a gene: 6. The CDR3 consists of 14 residues. Per germline, CDR1 SNHLY and CDR2 FYNNEI. The CDR3 region has the DNA TGTGCCAGCAGTGCCCGGGACAGATACTACGAGCAGTACTTC. This encodes CASSARDRYYEQYF.

This clone was observed once. The chain links TRBV28 to TRBJ2-7; D is uncertain. The CDR3 extends over 14 amino acids. Germline CDR1 is MDHEN and CDR2 is SYDVKM. V gave up 2 bases and J gave up 0 bases, with 8 bases separating them. CDR3 sequence (DNA): TGTGCCAGCAGTTTAGGTGGCAGCTCCTACGAGCAGTACTTC. Translated, it gives CASSLGGSSYEQYF.